The present entry profiles one T cell receptor (beta chain) with its context. The antigen is not known. TCRdb reprocessed the RT-PCR reads with MiXCR, giving one entry per CDR3 protein. The sample comprises 450 to 700 distinct CDR3 sequences, around 80% of which are singletons, and 40% rests with the top ten. Germline V gene lookup returns CDR1 LGHNA and CDR2 YSLEER. The V and J ends lost 1 base and 6 bases respectively, with 10 bases between them. The CDR3 consists of 15 residues. The data originate from a study of yellow fever vaccine responses in identical twins. Overall study findings and caveats: Reported findings indicate that twins' vaccine T cell responses seemed partially convergent, partially personalized.

The sequencing here drew on T cells from blood (PBMCs), unsorted or a sorted subset (not recorded which), taken before or after yellow fever vaccination (not recorded which). This chain uses TRBV4-3 with TRBJ1-6; D uncertain. This TCR derives from a female donor who received the yellow fever vaccine. The CDR3 is CASSQVSDLNSPLHF. The CDR3 bases are TGCGCCAGCAGCCAAGTTTCAGACCTTAATTCACCCCTCCACTTT.